The 17 T cell receptor beta chains below all came from one sample that was sequenced in a study of blood T cell repertoires in COVID-19. TCRdb's table, derived via immunoSEQ multiplex PCR, lists solely in-frame clones and lacks some. The sample contains 150,000 to 200,000 clones, about 85% of which appear only once. Sequenced material: peripheral blood. Source of these receptors: a man between 65 and 85 years old who had recovered from COVID-19.

As to this clone: The junction differs from germline at one of its ends, possibly a read error. The chain couples TRBV9 to TRBJ2-7, with D maybe TRBD1 (6 bases). The CDR3 runs 13 residues. Germline CDR1 and CDR2: SGDLS and YYNGEE. CDR3 DNA sequence: TGTGCCAGCAGCGTAGGAATCGGGGAGAGACAGGTCTTC. It specifies CASSVGIGERQVF.

The chain uses TRBV19 and TRBJ1-1; D is perhaps TRBD1 (5 bases). CDR3 length: 15 residues. Germline lookup yields CDR1 LNHDA and CDR2 SQIVND (reference sequence). V was clipped by 7 bases and J by 0 bases, with 15 bases between them. The CDR3 loop is CASTRGRSLNTEAFF. CDR3 bases: TGTGCCAGTACTCGGGGGAGGAGTTTGAACACTGAAGCTTTCTTT. Together with reference TRBV19 and TRBJ1-1, the CDR3 gives the full variable domain: DGGITQSPKYLFRKEGQNVTLSCEQNLNHDAMYWYRQDPGQGLRLIYYSQIVNDFQKGDIAEGYSVSREKKESFPLTVTSAQKNPTAFYLCASTRGRSLNTEAFFGQGTRLTVV.

The chain combines TRBV15 with TRBJ1-4; 7 nucleotides line up with TRBD1. V lost 4 bases, J lost 6 bases, and 8 bases stayed unmatched. The CDR3 loop spans 15 amino acids. The germline V gene has CDR1 LNHNV and CDR2 YYDKDF (reference sequence). In DNA, the CDR3 is TGTGCCACCAGCACGCGGGACAGACCCTATGAAAAACTGTTTTTT. Protein: CATSTRDRPYEKLFF.

The rearrangement links TRBV3-1 (or the pseudogene TRBV3-2) to TRBJ2-1; 9 nucleotides line up with TRBD2. V was pared by 1 base and J by 9 bases, with 10 bases of the junction left unmatched. This CDR3 region has 16 residues. Germline loops: CDR1 LGHDT, CDR2 YNNKEL (reference sequence). CDR3 residues: CASSQGSAGGPSEQFF. CDR3 in DNA: TGTGCCAGCAGCCAAGGTTCCGCGGGAGGGCCAAGTGAGCAGTTCTTC.

This clone came up a few times. This chain links TRBV16 with TRBJ1-1; weak D call: TRBD1 (5 bases). Trimming removed 4 bases from V and 6 bases from J, with 21 bases in between. This CDR3 spans 16 amino acids. Germline V gene sequence: CDR1 KGHSY, CDR2 FQNENV. The CDR3 loop reads CASSLRWEGIGAEAFF. For the CDR3, the DNA is TGTGCCAGCAGCCTTAGATGGGAGGGGATTGGCGCTGAAGCTTTCTTT.

CDR3 nucleotides: TGCAGTGCTACACAGGCTCGAGAGCAGTACTTC. As protein: CSATQAREQYF. The gene calls are TRBV20-1 and TRBJ2-7; possible D gene TRBD1, 5 bases. Between the trimmed V and J ends, which lost 4 bases and 7 bases, there was a span of 11 bases. The CDR3 runs 11 residues. Germline lookup yields CDR1 DFQATT and CDR2 SNEGSKA (reference sequence).

The CDR3 loop reads CASSPQLENQPQHF. CDR3 bases: TGTGCCAGCAGTCCTCAACTGGAGAATCAGCCCCAGCATTTT. The chain uses TRBV28 and TRBJ1-5; D is unresolved. The CDR3 totals 14 residues. CDR1 is MDHEN, CDR2 SYDVKM, per germline. V was pared by 5 bases and J by 4 bases, with 12 bases between.

V and J are TRBV19 and TRBJ2-3, with 9 nucleotides matching TRBD1. The junction had 4 bases not matched to a gene; V was cut back by 3 bases and J by 3 bases. The CDR3 loop spans 15 amino acids. Germline CDR1 reads LNHDA; CDR2 reads SQIVND (reference sequence). CDR3 protein: CASSIRDRATDTQYF. CDR3 nucleotides: TGTGCCAGTAGTATCCGGGACAGGGCTACAGATACGCAGTATTTT.

This chain links TRBV9 with TRBJ2-5, with TRBD1 matching over 7 bases. The germline V gene encodes CDR1 SGDLS and CDR2 YYNGEE. The CDR3 has 16 residues. V dropped 1 base and J dropped 1; count of bases not matched to a gene: 7. DNA of the CDR3: TGTGCCAGCAGCGTATCAGCGCGACAGGGCCAAGAGACCCAGTACTTC. Its protein product is CASSVSARQGQETQYF.

The chain joins TRBV3-1 (or the pseudogene TRBV3-2) to TRBJ2-7; D call uncertain. Germline values: CDR1 LGHDT, CDR2 YNNKEL (reference sequence). V dropped 2 bases and J dropped 6 bases, with 8 bases sitting between them. CDR3 length equals 12 residues. The CDR3 sequence is CASSQNTREQYF. CDR3 sequence (DNA): TGTGCCAGCAGCCAAAACACCCGCGAGCAGTACTTC.

The CDR3 DNA is TGTGCCAGCTCACGCACGGGGGGCTCTGGGGCCAACGTCCTGACTTTC. As protein: CASSRTGGSGANVLTF. The chain combines TRBV18 with TRBJ2-6, with 7 bases aligning to TRBD2. V dropped 4 bases and J dropped 0; count of bases not matched to a gene: 3. The germline V gene has CDR1 KGHSH and CDR2 LQKENI. The CDR3 is 16 amino acids.

The rearrangement links TRBV5-4 to TRBJ2-1; D uncertain. Germline CDR1 and CDR2: SGHNT and YYREEE (reference sequence). The CDR3 consists of 11 residues. V was pared by 4 bases and J by 9 bases, with 8 bases between. The DNA of the CDR3 is TGTGCCAGCAGCAGTCAGTTTGAGCAGTTCTTC. This sequence encodes CASSSQFEQFF.

The V gene is TRBV3-1 (or the pseudogene TRBV3-2), the J gene TRBJ1-1, with 8 bases aligning to TRBD1. With V trimmed by 5 bases and J by 10 bases, 6 bases remained unmatched. The CDR3 consists of 12 residues. Germline loops: CDR1 LGHDT, CDR2 YNNKEL (reference sequence). CDR3 sequence (DNA): TGTGCCAGCAGCAAGGACAGGGCATCAGCTTTCTTT. Its protein is CASSKDRASAFF.

The chain uses TRBV5-1 and TRBJ2-7; D might be TRBD1 (6 bases). The CDR3 runs to 18 residues. Per germline, CDR1 SGHRS and CDR2 YFSETQ. Trimming took 1 base from V and 2 from J, leaving 22 bases between them. The CDR3: CASSLMPGSSGATYEQYF. DNA of the CDR3: TGCGCCAGCAGCTTGATGCCCGGATCATCAGGGGCTACCTACGAGCAGTACTTC.

The rearrangement joins TRBV7-2 to TRBJ1-1, with D perhaps matching TRBD1 (5 bases). The CDR3 spans 15 residues. Germline CDR1 and CDR2: SGHTA and FQGNSA. V was shortened by 1 base and J by 5 bases, with 14 bases between the two germline ends. CDR3 sequence reads: CASSLGTGLGTEAFF. The CDR3 bases are TGTGCCAGCAGCTTAGGTACAGGCCTGGGGACTGAAGCTTTCTTT.

This clone was recorded only once. The rearrangement joins TRBV19 to TRBJ2-3; D perhaps matches TRBD2 (5 bases). With 1 base removed from V and 4 bases from J, the gap between germline ends came to 9 bases. The germline gives CDR1 LNHDA, CDR2 SQIVND (reference sequence). The CDR3 runs 14 residues. The chain's CDR3 is CASSIGGSADTQYF. The CDR3 region has the DNA TGTGCCAGTAGTATAGGGGGTAGCGCAGATACGCAGTATTTT.

The rearrangement joins TRBV28 to TRBJ1-2; 9 bases agree with TRBD1. Germline trimming cut 8 bases from V and 1 base from J; bases unmatched to any gene: 2. The CDR3 length is 13 residues. Per the germline V gene, CDR1 is MDHEN and CDR2 is SYDVKM. This chain's CDR3 is CASGGQGNYGYTF. The CDR3 bases are TGTGCCAGCGGGGGACAGGGTAACTATGGCTACACCTTC.